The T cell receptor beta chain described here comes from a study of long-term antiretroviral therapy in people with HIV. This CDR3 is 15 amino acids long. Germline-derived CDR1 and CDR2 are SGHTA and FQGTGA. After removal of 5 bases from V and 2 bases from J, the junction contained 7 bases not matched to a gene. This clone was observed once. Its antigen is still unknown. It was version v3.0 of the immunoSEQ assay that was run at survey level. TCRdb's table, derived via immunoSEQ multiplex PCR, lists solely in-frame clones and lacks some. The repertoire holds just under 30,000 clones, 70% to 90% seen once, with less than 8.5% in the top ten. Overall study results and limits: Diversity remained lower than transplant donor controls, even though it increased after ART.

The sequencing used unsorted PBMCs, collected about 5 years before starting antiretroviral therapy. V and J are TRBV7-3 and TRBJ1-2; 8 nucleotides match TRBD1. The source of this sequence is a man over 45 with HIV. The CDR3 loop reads CASSKTGEGNYGYTF. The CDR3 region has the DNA TGTGCCAGCAGCAAGACAGGGGAAGGGAACTATGGCTACACCTTC.